This TCR beta chain came from a study of shared clonotypes between healthy human individuals. Per the germline V gene, CDR1 is MDHEN and CDR2 is SYDVKM. The CDR3 is 14 residues long. TCRdb keeps only in-frame clones here, not all; method: immunoSEQ multiplex PCR. The repertoire holds approximately 2.5 million clones, with roughly 93% as singletons. V gene TRBV28 combines with J gene TRBJ2-5, with 7 nucleotides matching TRBD2. The J call may be incorrect, as the DNA end agrees better with TRBJ2-7. The sequencing sample was made of naive CD4+ T cells from PBMCs. Specified subset: CD45RA+ positively selected. The TCR sequence derives from a man between 18 and 29 years old in good health. Some clones in this sample may be carry-over from other donors' samples. The chain's CDR3 is CASSLTAGAYEQYF. CDR3 DNA sequence: TGTGCCAGCAGTTTAACCGCGGGGGCCTACGAGCAGTACTTC.